A single T cell receptor (beta chain) is shown here with its context. This record belongs to a study of blood T cell repertoires in COVID-19. On the study more broadly: COVID-19 samples from acute and convalescent phases originated in the United States, Italy and Spain. Nucleic acid was either cDNA or gDNA, and it came from T cells, B-cell-depleted T cells, or PBMCs.

Source study methods: Using reference gene primer amplification, nucleated cell counts were estimated. The table came from immunoSEQ multiplex PCR; TCRdb's copy has only in-frame clones and leaves some out. Clone size and V and J calls were adopted from that table, with D and trimming inferred from the DNA. Of 250,000 to 300,000 clones detected, roughly 87% appear once; the ten largest clones hold about 2%. CDR1 and CDR2 (germline): KGHDR, SFDVKD. The CDR3 is made up of 17 amino acids. The V segment lost 9 bases and the J segment 1 base; nucleotides outside the gene matches: 16. This chain joins TRBV24-1 and TRBJ1-1, with 7 bases lining up with TRBD1. The TCR was taken from a woman aged 45 to 65 who had recovered from COVID-19. Input material: peripheral blood. The CDR3 sequence is CATETTGFRARNTEAFF. The DNA for the CDR3 is TGTGCCACCGAGACGACAGGGTTTCGGGCGCGGAACACTGAAGCTTTCTTT.